The clone carrying this T cell receptor (beta chain) was detected only once. At one of its ends the junction is not consistent with the germline gene, which may arise from a read error. This sample is drawn from a study of blood T cell repertoires in COVID-19. The repertoire was sequenced with immunoSEQ multiplex PCR; TCRdb's copy has only in-frame clones and lacks some. Among around 270,000 clones listed, approximately 86% were seen once. Sequencing used peripheral blood. The source is a man younger than 40 with active or convalescent COVID-19.

CDR3 region: CAWKRVRTGPF. DNA of the CDR3: TGTGCCTGGAAACGAGTTAGGACAGGGCCCTTC. V is TRBV30 and J is TRBJ2-7; TRBD1 matches at 8 bases. The CDR3 consists of 11 residues. The V gene's germline CDR1 is GTSNPN and CDR2 SVGIG (reference sequence).